The rows below give T cell receptor beta chains drawn from one sample of a study of molecular identifiers for immune sequencing clone quantification. TCRdb re-called the PCR reads through MiXCR, storing one row per CDR3 protein. The sample has about 510,000 distinct CDR3 sequences; about 20% are singletons. Sequencing was performed on naive CD8+ T cells from blood, with Jurkat cell RNA spiked in. The receptors were gathered from a human donor in good health. Some libraries in this study had Jurkat cell RNA spiked in. CDR3s include the opening cysteine and the closing phenylalanine or tryptophan. A D gene is named only where the DNA matches it firmly. The size entry is marked missing in some rows and otherwise reads once, few, many or a size class.

d_call: -; j_call: TRBJ2-7; v_call: TRBV28; clone_size: few; cdr3_aa: CASSTRNVPPNYEQYF; cdr3_nt: TGTGCCAGCAGTACTAGAAATGTACCCCCGAACTACGAGCAGTACTTC
d_call: -; j_call: TRBJ2-7; v_call: TRBV29-1; clone_size: few; cdr3_aa: CSVEDTGSYEQYF; cdr3_nt: TGCAGCGTTGAAGATACAGGGAGCTACGAGCAGTACTTC
d_call: TRBD1; j_call: TRBJ2-1; v_call: TRBV29-1; clone_size: -; cdr3_aa: CSVALQGNYEQFF; cdr3_nt: TGCAGCGTTGCCCTACAGGGGAACTATGAGCAGTTCTTC
d_call: -; j_call: TRBJ2-7; v_call: TRBV4-3; clone_size: many; cdr3_aa: CASSPAWAAYEQYF; cdr3_nt: TGCGCCAGCAGCCCAGCCTGGGCAGCCTACGAGCAGTACTTC
d_call: -; j_call: TRBJ2-7; v_call: TRBV20-1; clone_size: many; cdr3_aa: CSARDNKSPNYEQYF; cdr3_nt: TGCAGTGCTAGAGATAACAAGAGCCCGAACTACGAGCAGTACTTC
d_call: -; j_call: TRBJ2-5; v_call: TRBV25-1; clone_size: many; cdr3_aa: CASSEIGGGETQYF; cdr3_nt: TGTGCCAGCAGTGAAATAGGCGGAGGAGAGACCCAGTACTTC
d_call: TRBD1; j_call: TRBJ2-7; v_call: TRBV5-4; clone_size: many; cdr3_aa: CASSGDSYEQYF; cdr3_nt: TGTGCCAGCAGTGGGGACAGCTACGAGCAGTACTTC
d_call: -; j_call: TRBJ2-7; v_call: TRBV2; clone_size: once; cdr3_aa: CVSSERQYSYEQYF; cdr3_nt: TGTGTCAGCAGTGAAAGACAATATTCCTACGAGCAGTACTTC
d_call: TRBD2; j_call: TRBJ2-7; v_call: TRBV7-2; clone_size: many; cdr3_aa: CASSLGGTSAYEQYF; cdr3_nt: TGTGCCAGCAGCTTAGGTGGGACTAGTGCCTACGAGCAGTACTTC
d_call: TRBD1; j_call: TRBJ2-3; v_call: TRBV28; clone_size: many; cdr3_aa: CASRAWDRASDTQYF; cdr3_nt: TGTGCCAGCCGGGCCTGGGACAGGGCATCAGATACGCAGTATTTT
d_call: -; j_call: TRBJ1-5; v_call: TRBV4-3; clone_size: many; cdr3_aa: CASSQDYEDQPQHF; cdr3_nt: TGCGCCAGCAGCCAAGATTATGAGGATCAGCCCCAGCATTTT
d_call: TRBD1; j_call: TRBJ1-1; v_call: TRBV29-1; clone_size: many; cdr3_aa: CSDVTGETANTEAFF; cdr3_nt: TGCAGCGACGTAACAGGGGAAACAGCGAACACTGAAGCTTTCTTT
d_call: TRBD1; j_call: TRBJ1-1; v_call: TRBV2; clone_size: few; cdr3_aa: CARDREVNTEAFF; cdr3_nt: TGTGCCAGAGACAGGGAAGTGAACACTGAAGCTTTCTTT
d_call: -; j_call: TRBJ2-3; v_call: TRBV7-9; clone_size: -; cdr3_aa: CASSLLVGDRADTQYF; cdr3_nt: TGTGCCAGCAGCTTACTCGTGGGAGATCGGGCAGATACGCAGTATTTT
d_call: -; j_call: TRBJ1-1; v_call: TRBV5-1; clone_size: many; cdr3_aa: CASSLAEAGEAFF; cdr3_nt: TGCGCCAGCAGCTTGGCCGAGGCAGGGGAAGCTTTCTTT
d_call: -; j_call: TRBJ2-5; v_call: TRBV7-2; clone_size: few; cdr3_aa: CASRFPGLAETQYF; cdr3_nt: TGTGCCAGCAGATTTCCTGGGCTAGCGGAGACCCAGTACTTC
d_call: -; j_call: TRBJ1-5; v_call: TRBV10-2; clone_size: few; cdr3_aa: CASSDTGVIEPQHF; cdr3_nt: TGCGCCAGCAGTGATACGGGAGTGATTGAACCCCAGCATTTT
d_call: -; j_call: TRBJ1-2; v_call: TRBV19; clone_size: few; cdr3_aa: CASSFPPAYGYTF; cdr3_nt: TGTGCCAGTAGTTTCCCCCCGGCCTATGGCTACACCTTC
d_call: -; j_call: TRBJ1-2; v_call: TRBV12-3/TRBV12-4; clone_size: many; cdr3_aa: CASSLTDIGYTF; cdr3_nt: TGTGCCAGCAGTTTAACGGATATTGGCTACACCTTC
d_call: -; j_call: TRBJ2-2; v_call: TRBV30; clone_size: few; cdr3_aa: CAWSWGLNTGELFF; cdr3_nt: TGTGCCTGGAGTTGGGGTCTAAACACCGGGGAGCTGTTTTTT
d_call: -; j_call: TRBJ2-5; v_call: TRBV10-3; clone_size: -; cdr3_aa: CAISELGIPETQYF; cdr3_nt: TGTGCCATCAGTGAGTTAGGGATCCCAGAGACCCAGTACTTC
d_call: TRBD1; j_call: TRBJ2-7; v_call: TRBV7-9; clone_size: -; cdr3_aa: CASTLDRGPYEQYF; cdr3_nt: TGTGCCAGCACCTTGGACAGGGGACCCTACGAGCAGTACTTC
d_call: -; j_call: TRBJ2-3; v_call: TRBV9; clone_size: -; cdr3_aa: CAGSFGLRSSTDTQYF; cdr3_nt: TGTGCCGGCAGCTTCGGACTGAGATCTAGCACAGATACGCAGTATTTT
d_call: -; j_call: TRBJ1-1; v_call: TRBV19; clone_size: -; cdr3_aa: CASSIRVLGSEAFF; cdr3_nt: TGTGCCAGTAGTATAAGGGTCCTAGGGAGTGAAGCTTTCTTT
d_call: -; j_call: TRBJ1-1; v_call: TRBV19; clone_size: -; cdr3_aa: CASSIGRAEAFF; cdr3_nt: TGTGCCAGTAGTATTGGACGCGCCGAAGCTTTCTTT
d_call: TRBD1; j_call: TRBJ1-2; v_call: TRBV5-6; clone_size: -; cdr3_aa: CASSFSAGTGRGYGYTF; cdr3_nt: TGTGCCAGCAGCTTTTCGGCCGGGACAGGGAGAGGCTATGGCTACACCTTC
d_call: TRBD2; j_call: TRBJ2-7; v_call: TRBV7-2; clone_size: many; cdr3_aa: CASSLGGSGYEQYF; cdr3_nt: TGTGCCAGCAGCTTAGGCGGGAGTGGTTACGAGCAGTACTTC
d_call: -; j_call: TRBJ1-5; v_call: TRBV19; clone_size: many; cdr3_aa: CASSTWDTGQPQHF; cdr3_nt: TGTGCCAGTAGTACCTGGGACACCGGTCAGCCCCAGCATTTT
d_call: -; j_call: TRBJ2-3; v_call: TRBV4-1; clone_size: -; cdr3_aa: CASSPVMGTDTQYF; cdr3_nt: TGCGCCAGCAGCCCGGTGATGGGGACAGATACGCAGTATTTT
d_call: -; j_call: TRBJ1-5; v_call: TRBV7-9; clone_size: many; cdr3_aa: CASSWENNQPQHF; cdr3_nt: TGTGCCAGCAGTTGGGAGAACAATCAGCCCCAGCATTTT
d_call: -; j_call: TRBJ2-7; v_call: TRBV29-1; clone_size: few; cdr3_aa: CSVDGDSHEQYF; cdr3_nt: TGCAGCGTTGATGGCGACTCCCACGAGCAGTACTTC
d_call: TRBD2; j_call: TRBJ2-7; v_call: TRBV2; clone_size: many; cdr3_aa: CASSEWAGEEYF; cdr3_nt: TGTGCCAGCAGTGAATGGGCGGGAGAGGAGTACTTC
d_call: TRBD1; j_call: TRBJ1-1; v_call: TRBV7-9; clone_size: many; cdr3_aa: CASSKRQGINTEAFF; cdr3_nt: TGTGCCAGCAGCAAAAGACAGGGGATAAACACTGAAGCTTTCTTT
d_call: TRBD2; j_call: TRBJ2-7; v_call: TRBV4-3; clone_size: -; cdr3_aa: CASSQDRGGLAEGYEQYF; cdr3_nt: TGCGCCAGCAGCCAAGATAGGGGGGGACTAGCGGAAGGCTACGAGCAGTACTTC
d_call: -; j_call: TRBJ1-5; v_call: TRBV19; clone_size: many; cdr3_aa: CASSIIQYSNQPQHF; cdr3_nt: TGTGCCAGTAGTATAATCCAGTATAGCAATCAGCCCCAGCATTTT
d_call: -; j_call: TRBJ2-7; v_call: TRBV6-1; clone_size: -; cdr3_aa: CASSAYPGEKLYEQYF; cdr3_nt: TGTGCCAGCAGTGCCTATCCAGGGGAGAAACTCTACGAGCAGTACTTC
d_call: -; j_call: TRBJ2-7; v_call: TRBV30; clone_size: -; cdr3_aa: CAWSGTAHYEQYF; cdr3_nt: TGTGCCTGGAGTGGGACAGCGCACTACGAGCAGTACTTC
d_call: TRBD1; j_call: TRBJ1-1; v_call: TRBV24-1; clone_size: -; cdr3_aa: CATMTGGGSEAFF; cdr3_nt: TGTGCCACCATGACAGGGGGGGGCTCTGAAGCTTTCTTT
d_call: TRBD1; j_call: TRBJ2-7; v_call: TRBV7-9; clone_size: -; cdr3_aa: CASSLSDRGTHEQYF; cdr3_nt: TGTGCCAGCAGCTTAAGTGACAGGGGGACCCACGAGCAGTACTTC
d_call: -; j_call: TRBJ2-1; v_call: TRBV6-5; clone_size: -; cdr3_aa: CASSYYRAKAYNEQFF; cdr3_nt: TGTGCCAGCAGTTATTACAGGGCGAAAGCCTACAATGAGCAGTTCTTC
d_call: TRBD1; j_call: TRBJ1-5; v_call: TRBV20-1; clone_size: few; cdr3_aa: CSARDTGGNQPQHF; cdr3_nt: TGCAGTGCTAGAGATACAGGGGGCAATCAGCCCCAGCATTTT
d_call: -; j_call: TRBJ2-4; v_call: TRBV28; clone_size: many; cdr3_aa: CASSFRGLRKNIQYF; cdr3_nt: TGTGCCAGCAGTTTTCGGGGCCTACGAAAAAACATTCAGTACTTC
d_call: -; j_call: TRBJ1-1; v_call: TRBV12-3/TRBV12-4; clone_size: -; cdr3_aa: CDSSSTGTEAFF; cdr3_nt: TGTGACAGCAGCTCAACTGGGACGGAAGCTTTCTTT
d_call: -; j_call: TRBJ1-2; v_call: TRBV20-1; clone_size: few; cdr3_aa: CSARDRAFNYGYTF; cdr3_nt: TGCAGTGCTAGAGACAGAGCCTTTAACTATGGCTACACCTTC
d_call: -; j_call: TRBJ2-5; v_call: TRBV11-2; clone_size: many; cdr3_aa: CASSTRAPYQETQYF; cdr3_nt: TGTGCCAGCAGCACCAGGGCCCCGTACCAAGAGACCCAGTACTTC
d_call: TRBD1; j_call: TRBJ2-2; v_call: TRBV5-4; clone_size: many; cdr3_aa: CASSYRGPGELFF; cdr3_nt: TGTGCCAGCAGCTACAGGGGTCCCGGGGAGCTGTTTTTT
d_call: -; j_call: TRBJ1-2; v_call: TRBV12-3/TRBV12-4; clone_size: many; cdr3_aa: CASSPGLNYGYTF; cdr3_nt: TGTGCCAGCAGTCCGGGTCTTAACTATGGCTACACCTTC
d_call: -; j_call: TRBJ2-2; v_call: TRBV15; clone_size: -; cdr3_aa: CATSRVPNTGELFF; cdr3_nt: TGTGCCACCAGCAGAGTCCCGAACACCGGGGAGCTGTTTTTT
d_call: -; j_call: TRBJ1-3; v_call: TRBV5-3; clone_size: many; cdr3_aa: CASSKPGDISGNTIYF; cdr3_nt: TGTGCCAGCAGCAAACCGGGAGACATCTCTGGAAACACCATATATTTT
d_call: -; j_call: TRBJ2-3; v_call: TRBV19; clone_size: few; cdr3_aa: CASTDSTDTQYF; cdr3_nt: TGTGCCAGTACCGACAGCACAGATACGCAGTATTTT
d_call: -; j_call: TRBJ1-3; v_call: TRBV12-3/TRBV12-4; clone_size: few; cdr3_aa: CASSYSGDSGNTIYF; cdr3_nt: TGTGCCAGCAGTTATTCAGGGGACTCTGGAAACACCATATATTTT